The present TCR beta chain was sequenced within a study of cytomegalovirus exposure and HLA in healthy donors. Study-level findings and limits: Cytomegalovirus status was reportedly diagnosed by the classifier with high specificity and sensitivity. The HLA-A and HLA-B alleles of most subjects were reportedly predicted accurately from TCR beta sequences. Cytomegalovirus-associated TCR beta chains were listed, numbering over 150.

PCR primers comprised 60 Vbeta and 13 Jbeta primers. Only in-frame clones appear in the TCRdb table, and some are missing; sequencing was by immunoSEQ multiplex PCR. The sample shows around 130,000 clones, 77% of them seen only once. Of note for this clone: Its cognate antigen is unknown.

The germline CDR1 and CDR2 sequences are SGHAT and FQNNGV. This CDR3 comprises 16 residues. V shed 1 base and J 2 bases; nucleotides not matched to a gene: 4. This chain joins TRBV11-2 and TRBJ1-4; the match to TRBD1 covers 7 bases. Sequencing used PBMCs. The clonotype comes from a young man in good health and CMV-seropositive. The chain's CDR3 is CASSLVLQGTNEKLFF. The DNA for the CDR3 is TGTGCCAGCAGCTTAGTATTACAGGGGACTAATGAAAAACTGTTTTTT.